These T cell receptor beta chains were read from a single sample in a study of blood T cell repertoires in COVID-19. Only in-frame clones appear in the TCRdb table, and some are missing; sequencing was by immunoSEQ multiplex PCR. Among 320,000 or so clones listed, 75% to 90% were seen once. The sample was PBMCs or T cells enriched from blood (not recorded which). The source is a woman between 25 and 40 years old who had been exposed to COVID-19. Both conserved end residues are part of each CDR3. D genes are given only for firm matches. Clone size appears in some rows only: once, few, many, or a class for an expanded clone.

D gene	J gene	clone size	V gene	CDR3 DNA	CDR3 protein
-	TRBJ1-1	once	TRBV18	TGTGCCAGCTCACCACTTGATACCCTAAACACTGAAGCTTTCTTT	CASSPLDTLNTEAFF
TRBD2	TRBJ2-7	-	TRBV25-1	TGTGCCAGCACCGCCTTTCGGGATAGCGGGAGGGCCAACGAGCAGTACTTC	CASTAFRDSGRANEQYF
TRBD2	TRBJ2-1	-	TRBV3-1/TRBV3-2	TGTGCCAGCAGCCAAATCGGGGGGGATGGTGAGCAGTTCTTC	CASSQIGGDGEQFF
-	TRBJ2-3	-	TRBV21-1	TGTGCCAGCAACCCCCAGGGAAGAATTTGCGCAGATACGCAGTATTTT	CASNPQGRICADTQYF
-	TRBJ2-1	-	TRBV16	TGTGCCAGCAGCCCCGACAGAAAAAACAGGGCGTACAATGAGCAGTTCTTC	CASSPDRKNRAYNEQFF
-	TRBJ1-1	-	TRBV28	TGTGCCAGCAGTTTACTAACCCTTACCAGGGTCTTGAACACTGAAGCTTTCTTT	CASSLLTLTRVLNTEAFF
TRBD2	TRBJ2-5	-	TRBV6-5	TGTGCCAGCAAAGGACGGGAGGGAGAGACCCAGTACTTC	CASKGREGETQYF
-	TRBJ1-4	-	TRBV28	TGTGCCAGCAGTTTTGGGTCAGGGAGGGAAAAACTGTTTTTT	CASSFGSGREKLFF
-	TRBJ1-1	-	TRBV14	TGTGCCAGCAGTTTCGATCGTGGGGGCTCAGAAGTGAACACTGAAGCTTTCTTT	CASSFDRGGSEVNTEAFF
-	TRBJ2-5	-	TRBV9	TGTGCCAGCAGCGTAGTCGGCAGCCCCAGGGAGACCCAGTACTTC	CASSVVGSPRETQYF
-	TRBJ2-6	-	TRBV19	TGTGCCAGTAGTATTATTCTTTCAGGGGCTGGGGCCAACGTCCTGACTTTC	CASSIILSGAGANVLTF
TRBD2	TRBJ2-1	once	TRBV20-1	TGCAGTGCTAGTCGCCTAGCGGGCCTAGGGGACAATGAGCAGTTCTTC	CSASRLAGLGDNEQFF
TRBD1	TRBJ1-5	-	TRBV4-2	TGTGCCAGCAGCCAGATACCCGGACAGGGCAATCAGCCCCAGCATTTT	CASSQIPGQGNQPQHF
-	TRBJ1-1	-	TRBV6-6	TGTGCCGGGTCGAGTGGGCTCATGAACACTGAAGCTTTCTTT	CAGSSGLMNTEAFF
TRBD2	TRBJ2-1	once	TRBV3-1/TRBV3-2	TGTGCCAGCAGCCAAGTCGTGTCGGGGGGTTATGAGCAGTTCTTC	CASSQVVSGGYEQFF